This TCR beta chain was recorded in a study of T cells in Graves' hyperthyroidism and ophthalmopathy. At the level of the study: Peripheral blood was taken when the disease was first diagnosed, before any treatment began. The study's findings and limits: Blood samples included most of the expanded thyroid clonotypes exceeding 0.001. A model of 13 V-J features distinguished ophthalmopathy from stable hyperthyroidism.

Of note for this clonotype: Its specificity is unknown.

Germline lookup yields CDR1 SEHNR and CDR2 FQNEAQ (reference sequence). V lost 5 bases, J lost 5 bases, and 16 bases lay in between. The CDR3 length is 15 residues. RNA transcripts provided the source from which TCR beta CDR3 regions were amplified. In the first-round RT-PCR of the TCR CDR3, the HTBI primer set was used. TCRdb reanalysed the multiplex PCR reads using MiXCR and keeps one entry per CDR3 protein. This table holds over 300,000 distinct CDR3 sequences, around 15% found once. Input material: blood. The gene calls are TRBV7-9 and TRBJ1-5; a possible D gene is TRBD1 (6 bases). The origin of this receptor is a woman in her 40s with Graves' ophthalmopathy. The CDR3 here is CASSPDRDIDQPQHF. Written as DNA, the CDR3 is TGTGCCAGCAGCCCAGATCGGGACATAGATCAGCCCCAGCATTTT.